This note documents a single TCR beta chain sequence. Its antigen remains unknown. This CDR3 contains 15 residues. CDR1 and CDR2 (germline): WNHNN, SYGVQD (reference sequence). V lost 1 base to trimming and J lost 3 bases; unmatched junction nucleotides: 5. Via MiXCR, TCRdb re-called the 5' RACE reads, giving one row per CDR3 protein. The profile shows 200,000 to 300,000 distinct CDR3 sequences, roughly a tenth of them singletons. The data belong to a study of CD8 T cells in ankylosing spondylitis. Findings of the study overall: Clones linked to the disease showed a CD8+ phenotype. They occurred at relatively low frequencies in peripheral blood. Within matched ankylosing spondylitis synovial fluid, disease-linked clones were reportedly significantly enriched.

The sequencing sample was made of blood, either unsorted or a sorted T cell fraction (not recorded which). This chain connects TRBV10-1 to TRBJ2-5; 7 bases are shared with TRBD2. This clonotype was sampled from a male donor with ankylosing spondylitis or in good health (not recorded which). CDR3 sequence: CASSEFAGDEETQYF. CDR3 nucleotide sequence: TGCGCCAGCAGTGAGTTCGCGGGGGACGAAGAGACCCAGTACTTC.